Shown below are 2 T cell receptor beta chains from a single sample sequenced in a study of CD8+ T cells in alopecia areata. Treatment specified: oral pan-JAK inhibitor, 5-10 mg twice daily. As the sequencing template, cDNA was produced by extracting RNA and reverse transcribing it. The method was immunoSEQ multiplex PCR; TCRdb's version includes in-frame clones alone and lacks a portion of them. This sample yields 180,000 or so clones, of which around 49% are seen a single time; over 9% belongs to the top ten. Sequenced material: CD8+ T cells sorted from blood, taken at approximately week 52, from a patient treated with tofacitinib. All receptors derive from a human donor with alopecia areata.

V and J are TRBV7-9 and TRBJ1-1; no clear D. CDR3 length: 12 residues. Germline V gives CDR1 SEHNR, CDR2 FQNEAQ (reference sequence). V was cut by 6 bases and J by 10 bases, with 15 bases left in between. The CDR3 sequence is CASSQRPPGAFF. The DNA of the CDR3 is TGTGCCAGCAGTCAGAGACCGCCTGGAGCTTTCTTT.

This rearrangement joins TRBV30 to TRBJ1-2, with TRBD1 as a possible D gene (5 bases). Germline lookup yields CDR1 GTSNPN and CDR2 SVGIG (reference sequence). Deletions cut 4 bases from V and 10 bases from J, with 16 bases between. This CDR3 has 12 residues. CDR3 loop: CAWTGTSPYYTF. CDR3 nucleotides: TGTGCCTGGACCGGGACCTCCCCATACTACACCTTC.